Sequencing of this TCR beta chain was carried out in a study of shared clonotypes between healthy human individuals. TCRdb keeps only in-frame clones here, not all; method: immunoSEQ multiplex PCR. The profile covers some 2,000,000 clones, with around 95% appearing a single time and about 0.13% taken by the ten largest. This clone has a single count. A split of CD4+ cells into CD45RA+ naive and CD45RA-negative memory subsets was performed. CDR3 length equals 18 residues. Germline CDR1 reads SGHRS; CDR2 reads YFSETQ. Trimming cost V 4 bases and J 0 bases, with 22 bases left between them. Source material: naive CD4+ T cells sorted from blood. Subset defined: CD45RA+ positively selected. This clonotype was obtained from a man aged 18 to 29 in good health. V gene TRBV5-1 combines with J gene TRBJ1-2, with D possibly being TRBD1 (5 bases). For the CDR3, the DNA is TGCGCCAGCAGCCCCCGGGGGGAAGGCCGGAGGGCTAACTATGGCTACACCTTC. The encoded protein is CASSPRGEGRRANYGYTF.